This T cell receptor (beta chain) was retrieved from a study of neurological immune-mediated disorders. Study results and limitations: Sharing of CDR3 amino acid sequences among expanded clones across subjects was absent, suggesting private repertoires in all groups.

Time point reported: technical triplicate 2. The team produced cDNA through 5'RACE using 10-nucleotide random UMIs. Per sequencing run, 15-18 subjects together gave over 170 million TCR-beta sequences. One entry per CDR3 protein results from TCRdb running MiXCR on the 5' RACE reads. The sample holds about 59,000 distinct CDR3 sequences; around 24% are singletons and the top ten take about 4.3%. This CDR3 spans 14 amino acids. The V segment lost 6 bases and the J segment 4 bases; nucleotides outside the gene matches: 2. This clonotype was seen at least ten times. What it binds is not known. This chain connects TRBV12-3 or TRBV12-4 to TRBJ2-1, with 11 bases matching TRBD2. The sequence derives from a man aged 55-75 years with HTLV-1-associated myelopathy (HAM/TSP). The sequencing input was PBMCs. The CDR3 nucleotides are TGTGCCAGCAGAGGACTAGCGGGTTACAATGAGCAGTTCTTC. It translates to CASRGLAGYNEQFF.